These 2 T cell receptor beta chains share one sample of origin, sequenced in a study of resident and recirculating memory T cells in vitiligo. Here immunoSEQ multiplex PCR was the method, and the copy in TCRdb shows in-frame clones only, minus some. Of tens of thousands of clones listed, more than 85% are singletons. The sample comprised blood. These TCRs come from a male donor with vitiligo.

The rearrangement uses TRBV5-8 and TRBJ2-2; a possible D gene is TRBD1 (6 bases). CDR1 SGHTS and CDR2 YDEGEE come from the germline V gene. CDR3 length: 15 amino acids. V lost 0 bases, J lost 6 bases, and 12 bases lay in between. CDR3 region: CASSLGDRNSGELFF. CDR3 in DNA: TGTGCCAGCAGCTTGGGCGACAGGAATTCCGGGGAGCTGTTTTTT.

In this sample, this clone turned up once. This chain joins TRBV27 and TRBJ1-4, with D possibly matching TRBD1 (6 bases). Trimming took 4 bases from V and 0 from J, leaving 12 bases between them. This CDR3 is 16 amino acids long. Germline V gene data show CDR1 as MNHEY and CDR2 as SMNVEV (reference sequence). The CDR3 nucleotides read TGTGCCAGCAGTTCTACAGGGTACGCAACTAATGAAAAACTGTTTTTT. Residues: CASSSTGYATNEKLFF.